The present T cell receptor (beta chain) was sequenced within a study of T cells after somatic rescue of genetic block. TCRdb keeps only in-frame clones here, not all; method: immunoSEQ multiplex PCR. The sample consists of 70,000 or so clones, approximately 90% of them appearing once. Germline values: CDR1 SGDLS, CDR2 YYNGEE. This CDR3 region has 15 residues. Trimming removed 3 bases from V and 5 bases from J, with 17 bases in between. Sample: peripheral blood mononuclear cells (PBMCs). This TCR came from a man in his forties. The V and J genes are TRBV9 and TRBJ1-1; no clear D. The CDR3 nucleotides read TGTGCCAGCAGCGCCCATCCGGTCGACAATACTGAAGCTTTCTTT. It translates to CASSAHPVDNTEAFF.